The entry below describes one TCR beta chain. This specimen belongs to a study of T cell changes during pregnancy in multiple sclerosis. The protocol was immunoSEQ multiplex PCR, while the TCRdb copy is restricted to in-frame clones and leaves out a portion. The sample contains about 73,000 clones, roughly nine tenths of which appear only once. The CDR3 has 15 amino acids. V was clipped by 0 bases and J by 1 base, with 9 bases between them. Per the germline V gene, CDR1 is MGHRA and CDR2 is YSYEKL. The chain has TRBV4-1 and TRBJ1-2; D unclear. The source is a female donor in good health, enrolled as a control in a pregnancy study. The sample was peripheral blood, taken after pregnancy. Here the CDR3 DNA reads TGCGCCAGCAGCCAAGATCAATCACTTAACTATGGCTACACCTTC. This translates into CASSQDQSLNYGYTF.